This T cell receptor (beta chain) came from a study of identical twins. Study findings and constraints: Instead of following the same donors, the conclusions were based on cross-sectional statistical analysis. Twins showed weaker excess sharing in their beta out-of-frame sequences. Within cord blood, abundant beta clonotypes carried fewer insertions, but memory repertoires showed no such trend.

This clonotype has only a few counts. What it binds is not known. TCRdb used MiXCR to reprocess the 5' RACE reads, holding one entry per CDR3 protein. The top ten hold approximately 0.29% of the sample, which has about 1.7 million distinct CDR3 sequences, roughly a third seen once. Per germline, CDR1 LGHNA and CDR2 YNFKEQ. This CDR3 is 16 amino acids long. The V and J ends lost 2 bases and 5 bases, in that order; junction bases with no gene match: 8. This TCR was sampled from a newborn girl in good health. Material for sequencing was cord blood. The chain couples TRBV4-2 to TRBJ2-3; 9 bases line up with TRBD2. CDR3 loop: CASSQRGGGAQDTQYF. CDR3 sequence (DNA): TGTGCCAGCAGCCAACGGGGCGGGGGGGCCCAAGATACGCAGTATTTT.